This T cell receptor (beta chain) was identified during a study of blood T cell repertoires in COVID-19. Study information: Sources were T cells, B-cell-depleted T cells, or PBMCs; the material itself was cDNA or gDNA.

Germline CDR1 and CDR2: LGHDT and YNNKEL (reference sequence). There are 18 residues in the CDR3. V gave up 0 bases and J gave up 1 base, with 13 bases separating them. Some clones are missing from TCRdb's copy, which holds only in-frame ones; the method was immunoSEQ multiplex PCR. The profile shows fewer than 250,000 clones, about 83% of them singletons. This clone has a single count. The specimen was PBMCs or T cells enriched from blood (not recorded which). The sequence was collected from a woman in her thirties who had been exposed to COVID-19. The chain recombines TRBV3-1 (or the pseudogene TRBV3-2) with TRBJ2-6; D unclear. CDR3 amino acids: CASSQEAPSNSGANVLTF. In DNA form, the CDR3 reads TGTGCCAGCAGCCAAGAGGCACCCAGTAATTCTGGGGCCAACGTCCTGACTTTC.